Below, 25 T cell receptor beta chains from the same sample are listed, as sequenced in a study of patients and donors after allogeneic stem cell transplantation. TCRdb independently ran MiXCR on the RT-PCR reads; one entry per CDR3 protein. The table has approximately 410,000 distinct CDR3 sequences, around 15% seen once; the top ten hold 7.2%. Sequencing input: blood, either unsorted or a sorted T cell fraction (not recorded which). The receptors were sampled from a human donor who was either an allogeneic HSCT recipient or a stem cell or donor lymphocyte infusion donor (not recorded which). It is not recorded whose cells these are; they may come from a transplant donor.

The rearrangement joins TRBV3-1 to TRBJ2-1; TRBD2 matches at 8 bases. From germline, CDR1 is LGHDT and CDR2 YNNKEL (reference sequence). CDR3 length: 14 amino acids. Trimming removed 6 bases from V and 8 bases from J; junction bases left unmatched: 9. The CDR3 DNA follows: TGTGCCAGCAGTCCGGGACTAGGGGCTCATGAGCAGTTCTTC. It codes for CASSPGLGAHEQFF.

This clonotype was observed a handful of times. The chain links TRBV6-1 to TRBJ1-1, with a weak D call TRBD1 (6 bases). V shed 6 bases and J shed 4 bases, with 15 bases lying between them. Germline V gene lookup returns CDR1 MNHNS and CDR2 SASEGT. CDR3 length equals 14 residues. CDR3 in amino acids: CASRSPGQITEAFF. The CDR3 nucleotides read TGTGCCAGCAGATCACCCGGACAGATCACTGAAGCTTTCTTT.

This clonotype was picked up many times. The chain carries TRBV12-3 or TRBV12-4 and TRBJ2-7; the D call may be TRBD1 or TRBD2 (5 bases each). The CDR3 consists of 14 residues. The ends were cut back, 6 bases at V and 6 bases at J, with 18 bases in the middle. As DNA, the CDR3 is TGTGCCAGCAGCACCGGGACGGAGGCCGGCGAGCAGTACTTC. It translates to CASSTGTEAGEQYF.

The CDR3 nucleotides read TGTGCCAGCAGCCCCAGGGGCGGGAGAGAGAGTGAGCAGTTCTTC. This sequence encodes CASSPRGGRESEQFF. V gene TRBV7-8 combines with J gene TRBJ2-1; D may be TRBD2 (7 bases). Trimming removed 5 bases from V and 9 bases from J, with 20 bases in between. The CDR3 is made up of 15 amino acids. Germline assignment: CDR1 SGHVS and CDR2 FQNEAQ.

This clonotype occurred a few times. The CDR3 here is CASSDRDRAYNEQFF. The CDR3 bases are TGTGCCAGCAGCGACCGGGACAGAGCTTACAATGAGCAGTTCTTC. This chain connects TRBV7-9 to TRBJ2-1; 7 bases fit TRBD1. Trimming at V came to 5 bases and at J to 4 bases, leaving 8 bases not matched to a gene. This CDR3 spans 15 amino acids. The germline CDR1 and CDR2 sequences are SEHNR and FQNEAQ (reference sequence).

CDR3: CASSQGEAFF. The CDR3, as DNA: TGTGCCAGCAGCCAAGGGGAAGCTTTCTTT. The chain employs TRBV7-2 and TRBJ1-1; D is unclear. From germline, CDR1 is SGHTA and CDR2 FQGNSA. CDR3 size: 10 residues. V was clipped by 5 bases and J by 8 bases, with 6 bases between them.

This clonotype appeared a few times. The DNA of the CDR3 is TGTGCCAGCAAGCGAGCTTTCAGCTCCTACAATGAGCAGTTCTTC. It codes for CASKRAFSSYNEQFF. The chain employs TRBV2 and TRBJ2-1; no definite D call. CDR1 is SNHLY and CDR2 is FYNNEI in the germline V gene. V lost 7 bases to trimming and J lost 0 bases, with 13 bases between them. CDR3 length: 15 amino acids.

This clonotype was picked up many times. The chain combines TRBV12-3 or TRBV12-4 with TRBJ1-5; D gene ambiguous. This CDR3 has 14 amino acids. V was cut by 2 bases and J by 4 bases, with 9 bases left in between. The CDR3 protein is CASSLRWANQPQHF. The DNA for the CDR3 is TGTGCCAGCAGTTTACGGTGGGCAAATCAGCCCCAGCATTTT.

The chain carries TRBV20-1 and TRBJ1-2; D remains unclear. The CDR3 consists of 12 residues. The germline gives CDR1 DFQATT, CDR2 SNEGSKA (reference sequence). V was shortened by 5 bases and J by 4 bases, with 11 bases between the two germline ends. The CDR3 sequence: CSAYDTSYGYTF. CDR3 nucleotides: TGCAGTGCTTACGACACTTCCTATGGCTACACCTTC.

The table lists this clonotype with a few counts. The chain joins TRBV7-3 to TRBJ2-3; D possibly corresponds to TRBD2 (5 bases). This CDR3 region has 15 residues. Germline lookup yields CDR1 SGHTA and CDR2 FQGTGA. Trimming removed 0 bases from V and 3 bases from J, with 10 bases in between. Here the CDR3 reads CASSLTPSRTDTQYF. CDR3 DNA: TGTGCCAGCAGCTTAACGCCTAGCCGGACAGATACGCAGTATTTT.

The CDR3 spells CASSRGAVEQYF. The CDR3 DNA reads as TGTGCCAGCAGTCGGGGGGCGGTGGAGCAGTACTTC. The V gene is TRBV6-2 or TRBV6-3, the J gene TRBJ2-7; D might be TRBD2 (7 bases). Germline V lookup: CDR1 MNHEY, CDR2 SVGEGT. This CDR3 is built from 12 residues. The V end lost 5 bases, the J end lost 7 bases, and 12 bases lay between the germline ends.

J is TRBJ1-5 and V is TRBV6-6; no clear D. The V and J ends lost 3 bases and 0 bases respectively, with 3 bases between them. This CDR3 spans 13 amino acids. Germline values: CDR1 MNHNY, CDR2 SVGAGI (reference sequence). The DNA of the CDR3 is TGTGCCAGCAGTTATTATAGCAATCAGCCCCAGCATTTT. This translates into CASSYYSNQPQHF.

This clonotype came up a few times. This chain uses TRBV27 with TRBJ2-7, with TRBD1 identical over 10 bases. The CDR3 is 15 amino acids. Trimming cost V 6 bases and J 6 bases; bases outside gene matches: 11. Looked up from germline, CDR1 is MNHEY and CDR2 is SMNVEV (reference sequence). CDR3 in amino acids: CASRHGTDRGFEQYF. CDR3 nucleotides: TGTGCCAGCAGACATGGGACGGACAGGGGGTTCGAGCAGTACTTC.

CDR3 residues: CASSPPGLSGNTIYF. The DNA of the CDR3 is TGTGCCAGCAGCCCGCCGGGGTTATCTGGAAACACCATATATTTT. This chain joins TRBV6-1 and TRBJ1-3, with unresolved D. Germline V CDR1 and CDR2: MNHNS, SASEGT. Trimming cost V 6 bases and J 1 base, with 13 bases left between them. The CDR3 consists of 15 residues.

The J gene is TRBJ2-1, the V gene TRBV20-1, with D uncertain. Per the germline V gene, CDR1 is DFQATT and CDR2 is SNEGSKA (reference sequence). The CDR3 covers 13 residues. The ends were cut back, 1 base at V and 0 bases at J, with 4 bases in the middle. The CDR3 loop is CSARGISYNEQFF. Written as DNA, the CDR3 is TGCAGTGCTAGAGGGATCTCCTACAATGAGCAGTTCTTC.

This clonotype was counted at least ten times. The chain combines TRBV10-3 with TRBJ2-1; 10 bases align to TRBD2. The germline V gene has CDR1 ENHRY and CDR2 SYGVKD. This CDR3 region has 16 residues. V dropped 0 bases and J dropped 10; count of bases not matched to a gene: 9. CDR3 bases: TGTGCCATCAGTGAGTCCAGAATAGCGGGGGGTTGGGAGCAGTTCTTC. Amino acids: CAISESRIAGGWEQFF.

The chain joins TRBV7-9 to TRBJ1-1; TRBD1 matches 9 bases. The CDR3 totals 13 residues. Unmatched junction bases numbered 3, after V lost 5 bases and J lost 5 bases. The V gene's germline CDR1 is SEHNR and CDR2 FQNEAQ (reference sequence). The CDR3 loop reads CASSQDRGTEAFF. For the CDR3, the DNA is TGTGCCAGCAGCCAAGACAGGGGGACTGAAGCTTTCTTT.

A word on this clonotype: The junction shows a germline mismatch at one end, possibly a read error. The chain couples TRBV7-7 to TRBJ2-2; TRBD1 agrees at 8 bases. Germline values: CDR1 SSHAT, CDR2 FNYEAQ (reference sequence). The CDR3 contains 16 residues. This CDR3 reads CASSQQGGKGTGELFF. CDR3 DNA sequence: TGTGCTAGCAGCCAACAGGGGGGCAAAGGCACCGGGGAGCTGTTTTTT. The whole variable domain, filled in from reference TRBV7-7 and TRBJ2-2, reads GAGVSQSPRYKVTKRGQDVTLRCDPISSHATLYWYQQALGQGPEFLTYFNYEAQPDKSGLPSDRFSAERPEGSISTLTIQRTEQRDSAMYRCASSQQGGKGTGELFFGEGSRLTVL.

The chain recombines TRBV7-9 with TRBJ1-1; 10 bases are shared with TRBD1. V gave up 4 bases and J gave up 6 bases; unmatched junction bases: 5. Germline V lookup: CDR1 SEHNR, CDR2 FQNEAQ (reference sequence). This CDR3 is built from 14 residues. The CDR3 is CASSSGQGVSEAFF. DNA of the CDR3: TGTGCCAGCAGCTCCGGACAGGGGGTCTCTGAAGCTTTCTTT.

The chain links TRBV7-3 to TRBJ1-1; TRBD1 agrees at 7 bases. Germline CDR1 reads SGHTA; CDR2 reads FQGTGA. The CDR3 runs to 13 residues. J gave up 8 bases and V 4 bases, and 7 bases lay outside the gene matches. For the CDR3, the DNA is TGTGCCAGCAGCTCAGCTGACAGGGCCGAAGCTTTCTTT. Its protein is CASSSADRAEAFF.

The chain uses TRBV3-1 and TRBJ1-5, with 12 positions matching TRBD1. This CDR3 spans 17 amino acids. After removal of 4 bases from V and 7 bases from J, the junction contained 11 bases not matched to a gene. Germline-derived CDR1 and CDR2 are LGHDT and YNNKEL (reference sequence). The DNA of the CDR3 is TGTGCCAGCAGCCGATCGGCGGGACAGGGGGCTGGGCAGCCCCAGCATTTT. Its protein is CASSRSAGQGAGQPQHF.

The table lists this clonotype with a few counts. The chain couples TRBV28 to TRBJ2-1; perhaps TRBD2 as D (5 bases). The CDR3 loop spans 12 amino acids. Trimming took off 6 bases at V and 7 bases at J, with 10 bases between the two ends. Germline CDR1 reads MDHEN; CDR2 reads SYDVKM. Written as DNA, the CDR3 is TGTGCCAGCAGGGACCGAGGGAATGAGCAGTTCTTC. It yields the protein CASRDRGNEQFF.

The gene calls are TRBV20-1 and TRBJ2-2; unclear D gene. V was pared by 7 bases and J by 4 bases, with 13 bases between. This CDR3 spans 13 amino acids. The germline CDR1 and CDR2 sequences are DFQATT and SNEGSKA (reference sequence). The CDR3 protein is CSVPKWGTGELFF. For the CDR3, the DNA is TGCAGTGTCCCCAAATGGGGCACCGGGGAGCTGTTTTTT.

V is TRBV20-1 and J is TRBJ2-5, with 9 bases fitting TRBD2. Germline CDR1 DFQATT, CDR2 SNEGSKA (reference sequence). Trimming removed 2 bases from V and 7 bases from J; junction bases left unmatched: 17. This CDR3 has 17 residues. The CDR3 DNA reads TGCAGTGCTAGATCGGAAGTTGCGGGGGGGCCAGGAGGGACCCAGTACTTC. This sequence encodes CSARSEVAGGPGGTQYF.

V and J are TRBV9 and TRBJ2-1, with a weak D call TRBD2 (6 bases). V was clipped by 3 bases and J by 7 bases, with 11 bases between them. The germline V gene encodes CDR1 SGDLS and CDR2 YYNGEE. The CDR3 spans 13 residues. As DNA, the CDR3 is TGTGCCAGCAGCGCCCTCCGGGAGAATGAGCAGTTCTTC. Its translation is CASSALRENEQFF.